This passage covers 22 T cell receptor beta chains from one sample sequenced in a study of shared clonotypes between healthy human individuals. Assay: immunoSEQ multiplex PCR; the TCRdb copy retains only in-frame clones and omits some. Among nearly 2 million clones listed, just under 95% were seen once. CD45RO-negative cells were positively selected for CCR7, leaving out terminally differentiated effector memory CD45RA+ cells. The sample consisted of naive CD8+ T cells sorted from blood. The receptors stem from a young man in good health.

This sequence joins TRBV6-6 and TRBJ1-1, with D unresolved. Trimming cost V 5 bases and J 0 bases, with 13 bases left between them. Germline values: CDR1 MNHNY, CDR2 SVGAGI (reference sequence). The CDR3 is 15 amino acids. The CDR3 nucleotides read TGTGCCAGCAGTAAAACAAACAACATGAACACTGAAGCTTTCTTT. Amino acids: CASSKTNNMNTEAFF.

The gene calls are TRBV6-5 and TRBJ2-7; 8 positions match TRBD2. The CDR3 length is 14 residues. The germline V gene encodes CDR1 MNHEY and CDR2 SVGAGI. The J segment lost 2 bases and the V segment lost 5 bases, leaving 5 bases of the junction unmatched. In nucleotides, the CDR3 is TGTGCCAGCAGTAATTCGGGACTAGCCTACGAGCAGTACTTC. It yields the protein CASSNSGLAYEQYF.

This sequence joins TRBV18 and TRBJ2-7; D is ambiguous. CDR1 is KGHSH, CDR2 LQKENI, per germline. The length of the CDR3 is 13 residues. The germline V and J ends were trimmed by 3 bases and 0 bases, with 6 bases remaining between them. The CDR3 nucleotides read TGTGCCAGCTCACCCTGGGACTCCTACGAGCAGTACTTC. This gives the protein CASSPWDSYEQYF.

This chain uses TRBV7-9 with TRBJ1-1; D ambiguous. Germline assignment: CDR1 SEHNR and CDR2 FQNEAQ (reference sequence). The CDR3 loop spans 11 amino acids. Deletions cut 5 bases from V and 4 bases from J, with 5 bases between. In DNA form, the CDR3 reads TGTGCCAGCAGCCAACTCACTGAAGCTTTCTTT. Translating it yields CASSQLTEAFF.

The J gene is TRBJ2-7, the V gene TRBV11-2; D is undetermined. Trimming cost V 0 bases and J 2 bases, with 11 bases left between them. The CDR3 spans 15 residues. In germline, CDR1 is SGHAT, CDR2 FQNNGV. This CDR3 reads CASSLDYGRAYEQYF. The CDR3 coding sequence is TGTGCCAGCAGCTTAGATTACGGCAGAGCCTACGAGCAGTACTTC.

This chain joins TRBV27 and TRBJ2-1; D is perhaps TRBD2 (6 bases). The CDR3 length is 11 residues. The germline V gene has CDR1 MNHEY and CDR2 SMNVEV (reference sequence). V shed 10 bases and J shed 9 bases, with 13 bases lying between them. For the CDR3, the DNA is TGTGCCATAATCCTGGGAGGTGAGCAGTTCTTC. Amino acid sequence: CAIILGGEQFF.

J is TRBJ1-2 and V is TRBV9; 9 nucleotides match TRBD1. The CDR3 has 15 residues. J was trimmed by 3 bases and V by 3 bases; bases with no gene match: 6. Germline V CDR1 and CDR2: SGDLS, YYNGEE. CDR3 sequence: CASSEQGAIDYGYTF. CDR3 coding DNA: TGTGCCAGCAGCGAACAGGGGGCTATCGACTATGGCTACACCTTC.

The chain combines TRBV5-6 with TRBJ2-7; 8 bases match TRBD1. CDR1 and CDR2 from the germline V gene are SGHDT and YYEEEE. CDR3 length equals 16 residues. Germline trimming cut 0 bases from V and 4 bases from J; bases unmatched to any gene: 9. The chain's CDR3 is CASSLAQGALTYEQYF. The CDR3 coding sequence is TGTGCCAGCAGCTTGGCCCAGGGGGCGCTCACTTACGAGCAGTACTTC.

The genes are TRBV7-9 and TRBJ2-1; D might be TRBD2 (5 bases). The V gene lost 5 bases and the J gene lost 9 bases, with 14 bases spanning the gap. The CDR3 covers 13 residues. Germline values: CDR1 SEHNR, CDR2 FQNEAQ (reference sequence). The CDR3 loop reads CASSLGSAGEQFF. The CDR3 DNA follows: TGTGCCAGCAGCCTGGGGTCCGCGGGTGAGCAGTTCTTC. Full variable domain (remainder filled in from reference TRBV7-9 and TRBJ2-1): DTGVSQNPRHKITKRGQNVTFRCDPISEHNRLYWYRQTLGQGPEFLTYFQNEAQLEKSRLLSDRFSAERPKGSFSTLEIQRTEQGDSAMYLCASSLGSAGEQFFGPGTRLTVL.

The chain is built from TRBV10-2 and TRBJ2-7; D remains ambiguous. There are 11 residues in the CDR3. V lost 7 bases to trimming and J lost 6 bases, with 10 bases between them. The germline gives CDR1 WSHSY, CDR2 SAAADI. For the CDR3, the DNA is TGCGCCAGCATATATGCCTCCGAGCAGTACTTC. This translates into CASIYASEQYF.

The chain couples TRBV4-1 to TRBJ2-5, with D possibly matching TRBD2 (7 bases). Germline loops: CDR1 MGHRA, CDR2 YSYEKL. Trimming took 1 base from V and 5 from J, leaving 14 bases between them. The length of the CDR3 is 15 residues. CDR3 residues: CASSQAGGPRETQYF. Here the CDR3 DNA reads TGCGCCAGCAGCCAAGCGGGGGGCCCTCGGGAGACCCAGTACTTC.

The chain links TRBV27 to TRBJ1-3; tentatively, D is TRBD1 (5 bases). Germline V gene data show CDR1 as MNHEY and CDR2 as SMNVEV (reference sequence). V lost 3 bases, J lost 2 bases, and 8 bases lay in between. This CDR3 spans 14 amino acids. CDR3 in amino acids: CASSLAGPGNTIYF. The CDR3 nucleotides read TGTGCCAGCAGTTTGGCGGGACCTGGAAACACCATATATTTT.

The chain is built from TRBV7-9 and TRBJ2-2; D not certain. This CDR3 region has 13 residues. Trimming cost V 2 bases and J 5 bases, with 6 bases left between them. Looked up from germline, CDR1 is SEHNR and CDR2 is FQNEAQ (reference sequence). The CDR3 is CASSLKATGELFF. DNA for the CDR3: TGTGCCAGCAGCTTAAAAGCGACCGGGGAGCTGTTTTTT. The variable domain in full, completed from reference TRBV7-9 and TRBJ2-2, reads DTGVSQNPRHKITKRGQNVTFRCDPISEHNRLYWYRQTLGQGPEFLTYFQNEAQLEKSRLLSDRFSAERPKGSFSTLEIQRTEQGDSAMYLCASSLKATGELFFGEGSRLTVL.

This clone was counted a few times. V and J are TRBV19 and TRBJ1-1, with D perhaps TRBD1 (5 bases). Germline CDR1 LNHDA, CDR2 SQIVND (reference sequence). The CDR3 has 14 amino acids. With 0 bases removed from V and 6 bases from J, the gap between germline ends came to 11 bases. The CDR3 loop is CASSIDPETAEAFF. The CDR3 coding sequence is TGTGCCAGTAGTATAGATCCCGAGACAGCTGAAGCTTTCTTT. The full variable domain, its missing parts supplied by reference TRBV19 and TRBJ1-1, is DGGITQSPKYLFRKEGQNVTLSCEQNLNHDAMYWYRQDPGQGLRLIYYSQIVNDFQKGDIAEGYSVSREKKESFPLTVTSAQKNPTAFYLCASSIDPETAEAFFGQGTRLTVV.

CDR3 amino acids: CASSQEDGGNSPLHF. CDR3 DNA: TGTGCCAGCAGCCAAGAAGACGGGGGGAATTCACCCCTCCACTTT. This chain links TRBV4-2 with TRBJ1-6, with D perhaps matching TRBD1 (5 bases). V shed 0 bases and J shed 7 bases, with 10 bases lying between them. The CDR3 consists of 15 residues. Germline V lookup: CDR1 LGHNA, CDR2 YNFKEQ.

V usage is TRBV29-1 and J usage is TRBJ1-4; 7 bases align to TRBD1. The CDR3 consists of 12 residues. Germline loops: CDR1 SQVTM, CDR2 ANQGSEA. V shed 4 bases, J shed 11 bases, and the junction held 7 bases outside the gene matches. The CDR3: CSVVQGPEKLFF. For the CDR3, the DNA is TGCAGCGTTGTACAGGGGCCCGAGAAACTGTTTTTT.

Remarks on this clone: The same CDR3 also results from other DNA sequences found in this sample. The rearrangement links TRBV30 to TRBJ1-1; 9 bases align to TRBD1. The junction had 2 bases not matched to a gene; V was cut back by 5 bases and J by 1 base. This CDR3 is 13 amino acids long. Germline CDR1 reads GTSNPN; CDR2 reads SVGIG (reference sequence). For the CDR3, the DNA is TGTGCCTGGGAGACAGGGGGGAACACTGAAGCTTTCTTT. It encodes CAWETGGNTEAFF.

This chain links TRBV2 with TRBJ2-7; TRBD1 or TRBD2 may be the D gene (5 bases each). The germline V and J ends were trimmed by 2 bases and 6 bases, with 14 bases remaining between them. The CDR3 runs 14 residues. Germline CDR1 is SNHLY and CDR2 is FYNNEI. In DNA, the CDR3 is TGTGCCAGCAGTGAACGAGGGACGCCCTCCGAGCAGTACTTC. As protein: CASSERGTPSEQYF.

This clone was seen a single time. This CDR3 is CASRGGGLDTEAFF. The DNA of the CDR3 is TGTGCCAGCAGGGGAGGGGGACTCGACACTGAAGCTTTCTTT. The chain carries TRBV9 and TRBJ1-1, with D perhaps TRBD1 (6 bases). V was clipped by 5 bases and J by 3 bases, with 14 bases between them. The CDR3 extends over 14 amino acids. Germline V CDR1 and CDR2: SGDLS, YYNGEE.

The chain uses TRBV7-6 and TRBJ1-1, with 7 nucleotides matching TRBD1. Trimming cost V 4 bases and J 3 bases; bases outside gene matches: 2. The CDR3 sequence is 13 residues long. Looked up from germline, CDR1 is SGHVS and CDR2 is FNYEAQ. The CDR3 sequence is CASSYQGDTEAFF. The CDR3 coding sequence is TGTGCCAGCAGCTACCAGGGGGACACTGAAGCTTTCTTT.

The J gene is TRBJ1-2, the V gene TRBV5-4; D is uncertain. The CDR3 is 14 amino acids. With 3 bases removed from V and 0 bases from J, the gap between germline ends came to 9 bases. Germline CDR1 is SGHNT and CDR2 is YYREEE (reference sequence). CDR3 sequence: CASSWANPNYGYTF. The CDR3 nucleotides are TGTGCCAGCAGCTGGGCAAATCCTAACTATGGCTACACCTTC.

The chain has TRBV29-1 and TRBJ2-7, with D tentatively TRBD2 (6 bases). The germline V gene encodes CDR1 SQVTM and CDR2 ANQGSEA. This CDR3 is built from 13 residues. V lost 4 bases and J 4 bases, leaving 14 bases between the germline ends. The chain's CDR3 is CSVASSENYEQYF. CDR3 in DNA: TGCAGCGTTGCGTCTAGCGAAAATTACGAGCAGTACTTC.